These 17 T cell receptor beta chains came from one sample sequenced in a study of blood T cell repertoires in COVID-19. TCRdb's copy holds only in-frame clones and misses some; the assay was immunoSEQ multiplex PCR. The sample shows 35,000 to 55,000 clones, 90% of them seen only once. The source material was peripheral blood. These receptors all come from a human donor in a cohort sampled during active COVID-19.

Comment on this clone: The DNA is omitted, as the CDR3 cannot be located on it reliably, and the CDR3 follows TCRdb's listing. Here the CDR3 reads CASSTSTGEDQPQHF. The chain has TRBV6-2 or TRBV6-3 and TRBJ1-5; the tabulated D call, TRBD1, remains unverified against the DNA. CDR1 is MNHEY and CDR2 is SVGEGT in the germline V gene. Inclusive of both ends, the CDR3 amounts to 15 amino acids.

V usage is TRBV19 and J usage is TRBJ1-4; D call uncertain. CDR3 length: 15 residues. Per germline, CDR1 LNHDA and CDR2 SQIVND (reference sequence). The germline V and J ends were trimmed by 4 bases and 0 bases, with 9 bases remaining between them. CDR3 residues: CASSSPGTTNEKLFF. The CDR3 DNA reads TGTGCCAGTAGTAGTCCGGGAACAACTAATGAAAAACTGTTTTTT.

This sequence joins TRBV7-2 and TRBJ2-3; 13 positions match TRBD2. The V segment lost 4 bases and the J segment 4 bases; nucleotides outside the gene matches: 8. The CDR3 has 17 residues. The V gene's germline CDR1 is SGHTA and CDR2 FQGNSA. The CDR3 is CASSSWTSGSRSDTQYF. In DNA form, the CDR3 reads TGTGCCAGCAGCTCGTGGACTAGCGGGAGTCGGTCAGATACGCAGTATTTT.

This chain uses TRBV3-1 (or the pseudogene TRBV3-2) with TRBJ2-3, with TRBD2 matching 8 bases. V shed 5 bases, J shed 2 bases, and the junction held 3 bases outside the gene matches. Germline CDR1 LGHDT, CDR2 YNNKEL (reference sequence). The CDR3 is made up of 14 amino acids. The CDR3 nucleotides are TGTGCCAGCAGCGCGGGGGGCCCCACAGATACGCAGTATTTT. Translated, it gives CASSAGGPTDTQYF.

The chain combines TRBV18 with TRBJ2-1; TRBD2 agrees at 13 bases. CDR1 is KGHSH, CDR2 LQKENI, per germline. J was trimmed by 5 bases and V by 3 bases; bases with no gene match: 7. The CDR3 consists of 17 residues. CDR3: CASSPPAGTSGNNEQFF. In nucleotides, the CDR3 is TGTGCCAGCTCACCCCCCGCCGGGACTAGCGGGAACAATGAGCAGTTCTTC.

V usage is TRBV6-2 or TRBV6-3 and J usage is TRBJ1-1; D is possibly TRBD1 (5 bases). The CDR3 has 13 amino acids. Trimming cost V 6 bases and J 1 base, with 9 bases left between them. Germline-derived CDR1 and CDR2 are MNHEY and SVGEGT. CDR3 DNA: TGTGCCAGCAGCTATACAGGGAACACTGAAGCTTTCTTT. Translation gives CASSYTGNTEAFF.

The V gene is TRBV15, the J gene TRBJ1-2; D unclear. Germline loops: CDR1 LNHNV, CDR2 YYDKDF (reference sequence). The V end lost 5 bases, the J end lost 13 bases, and 17 bases lay between the germline ends. The CDR3 consists of 12 residues. The CDR3 loop is CATSFISGASTF. As DNA, the CDR3 is TGTGCCACCAGCTTTATATCAGGCGCTTCCACCTTC.

This rearrangement joins TRBV7-2 to TRBJ2-7, with 8 bases fitting TRBD1. There are 14 residues in the CDR3. Looked up from germline, CDR1 is SGHTA and CDR2 is FQGNSA. With V trimmed by 4 bases and J by 3 bases, 5 bases remained unmatched. The CDR3 here is CASSSSGGLYEQYF. CDR3 in DNA: TGTGCCAGCAGCTCATCAGGGGGCCTCTACGAGCAGTACTTC.

This clone was seen just once. The V gene is TRBV18, the J gene TRBJ1-1; possibly TRBD1 for D (6 bases). Looked up from germline, CDR1 is KGHSH and CDR2 is LQKENI. The CDR3 extends over 16 amino acids. V was pared by 2 bases and J by 4 bases, with 17 bases between. CDR3 sequence (DNA): TGTGCCAGCTCACCATACTCGGACAGTGATGGCACTGAAGCTTTCTTT. This encodes CASSPYSDSDGTEAFF.

This rearrangement joins TRBV7-3 to TRBJ2-2; TRBD1 might be the D (7 bases). The CDR3 runs 16 residues. Trimming cost V 5 bases and J 4 bases, with 17 bases left between them. Per germline, CDR1 SGHTA and CDR2 FQGTGA. This chain's CDR3 is CASSIAGGTTTGELFF. The DNA for the CDR3 is TGTGCCAGCAGCATTGCAGGGGGGACGACCACCGGGGAGCTGTTTTTT.

The J gene is TRBJ2-1, the V gene TRBV20-1; D may be TRBD2 (5 bases). The CDR3 is 14 amino acids. CDR1 and CDR2 from the germline V gene are DFQATT and SNEGSKA (reference sequence). V was shortened by 3 bases and J by 0 bases, with 9 bases between the two germline ends. For the CDR3, the DNA is TGCAGTGCTAGTAGCGCGAGCTCCTACAATGAGCAGTTCTTC. Its protein is CSASSASSYNEQFF.

This clone was detected only once. The chain combines TRBV19 with TRBJ2-2, with 7 bases that match TRBD2. The V gene end was trimmed by 7 bases and the J gene end by 1 base; junction bases not matched to a gene: 6. Germline values: CDR1 LNHDA, CDR2 SQIVND (reference sequence). CDR3 size: 15 residues. The CDR3 sequence is CASIISGQNTGELFF. The CDR3 DNA sequence: TGTGCCAGTATTATTAGCGGGCAGAACACCGGGGAGCTGTTTTTT.

The CDR3 region is CASSATGQGAFEQYF. The CDR3 DNA follows: TGTGCCAGCAGCGCGACGGGACAGGGGGCTTTCGAGCAGTACTTC. The chain combines TRBV11-3 with TRBJ2-7, with 12 bases fitting TRBD1. The V gene's germline CDR1 is SGHNT and CDR2 YENEEA. J lost 6 bases, V lost 5 bases, and 8 bases had no gene match. The length of the CDR3 is 15 residues.

The chain joins TRBV28 to TRBJ2-7, with D possibly being TRBD1 (6 bases). CDR3 length: 13 amino acids. Germline CDR1 is MDHEN and CDR2 is SYDVKM. Trimming pared 3 bases from V and 3 bases from J, leaving 9 bases between. The CDR3 DNA follows: TGTGCCAGCAGTTTGACAGGTAACTACGAGCAGTACTTC. Protein sequence: CASSLTGNYEQYF.

The chain recombines TRBV5-1 with TRBJ1-3; possible D gene TRBD1, 5 bases. Trimming took 1 base from V and 0 from J, leaving 11 bases between them. Germline V gives CDR1 SGHRS, CDR2 YFSETQ. CDR3 length: 16 amino acids. CDR3 protein: CASSLRGLNSGNTIYF. DNA for the CDR3: TGCGCCAGCAGCTTGAGGGGCCTAAACTCTGGAAACACCATATATTTT.

The chain links TRBV19 to TRBJ1-5, with 7 bases matching TRBD1. V lost 3 bases to trimming and J lost 0 bases; unmatched junction nucleotides: 11. Germline V gene data show CDR1 as LNHDA and CDR2 as SQIVND (reference sequence). The CDR3 is 18 residues long. As DNA, the CDR3 is TGTGCCAGTAGTATGGTTAGGGGGCTGTTGAGTAGCAATCAGCCCCAGCATTTT. Protein product: CASSMVRGLLSSNQPQHF.

CDR3 sequence: CAWSSGANTGELFF. The CDR3 DNA is TGTGCCTGGTCTAGCGGCGCGAACACCGGGGAGCTGTTTTTT. This chain connects TRBV30 to TRBJ2-2; 7 nucleotides line up with TRBD2. CDR1 and CDR2 (germline): GTSNPN, SVGIG (reference sequence). V lost 5 bases and J lost 0; bases outside the gene matches: 3. The CDR3 length is 14 residues.